Following are 32 T cell receptor beta chains from one sample sequenced in a study of siplizumab effects on memory and regulatory T cells. Only in-frame clones appear in the TCRdb table, and some are missing; sequencing was by immunoSEQ multiplex PCR. The sample yields some 100,000 clones, around 90% seen once. Sequencing was done on a sample of Tregs sorted from blood. The receptors come from a human donor in good health.

CDR3 nucleotide sequence: TGTGCCAGCAGCTTAACAGGAGCGGGAGGCCGTAATGAGCAGTTCTTC. As protein: CASSLTGAGGRNEQFF. The chain couples TRBV7-3 to TRBJ2-1, with TRBD2 matching 9 bases. With V trimmed by 0 bases and J by 7 bases, 7 bases remained unmatched. The CDR3 is made up of 16 amino acids. CDR1 and CDR2 (germline): SGHTA, FQGTGA.

The CDR3 region is CASSFGGLTYEQYF. In DNA, the CDR3 is TGTGCCAGCAGCTTTGGGGGACTCACATACGAGCAGTACTTC. The chain couples TRBV7-9 to TRBJ2-7, with D perhaps matching TRBD2 (6 bases). The CDR3 runs to 14 residues. CDR1 and CDR2 from the germline V gene are SEHNR and FQNEAQ (reference sequence). V was clipped by 3 bases and J by 4 bases, with 13 bases between them.

The V gene is TRBV29-1, the J gene TRBJ1-2, with a possible D match to TRBD1 (5 bases). Germline V gene sequence: CDR1 SQVTM, CDR2 ANQGSEA. V shed 0 bases and J shed 7 bases, with 15 bases lying between them. CDR3 length: 14 amino acids. CDR3 residues: CSVEDLRGDIGYTF. CDR3 sequence (DNA): TGCAGCGTTGAAGATTTACGAGGGGATATTGGCTACACCTTC.

The rearrangement links TRBV10-3 to TRBJ1-5; 7 nucleotides align to TRBD1. This CDR3 region has 13 residues. Germline V lookup: CDR1 ENHRY, CDR2 SYGVKD. V lost 6 bases and J lost 3; bases outside the gene matches: 2. As DNA, the CDR3 is TGTGCCATCAGGGGACAGTTCAATCAGCCCCAGCATTTT. This translates into CAIRGQFNQPQHF.

The chain employs TRBV29-1 and TRBJ2-5; 8 bases fit TRBD2. This CDR3 is 13 amino acids long. The germline CDR1 and CDR2 sequences are SQVTM and ANQGSEA. The V and J ends lost 5 bases and 3 bases, in that order; junction bases with no gene match: 5. This chain's CDR3 is CSVRRAGEETQYF. The DNA for the CDR3 is TGCAGCGTTCGGAGAGCGGGAGAAGAGACCCAGTACTTC.

The rearrangement links TRBV2 to TRBJ1-2, with TRBD1 matching 7 bases. This CDR3 has 16 amino acids. Germline V CDR1 and CDR2: SNHLY, FYNNEI. J lost 1 base, V lost 6 bases, and 11 bases had no gene match. As DNA, the CDR3 is TGTGCCAGCAGGAGAATGGGACAGACAATTAACTATGGCTACACCTTC. Translation: CASRRMGQTINYGYTF.

This clone was seen a handful of times. The gene calls are TRBV5-1 and TRBJ2-2; TRBD1 agrees at 7 bases. Trimming removed 2 bases from V and 5 bases from J; junction bases left unmatched: 6. CDR1 is SGHRS and CDR2 is YFSETQ in the germline V gene. This CDR3 is built from 15 residues. The CDR3 nucleotides read TGCGCCAGCAGCTTCGACAGGGTGGAAACCGGGGAGCTGTTTTTT. It is translated as CASSFDRVETGELFF.

The J gene is TRBJ1-2, the V gene TRBV5-1; 8 nucleotides agree with TRBD1. Unmatched junction bases numbered 5, after V lost 0 bases and J lost 4 bases. This CDR3 is built from 15 residues. The germline V gene has CDR1 SGHRS and CDR2 YFSETQ. CDR3 residues: CASSLAPTGGYGYTF. CDR3 nucleotides: TGCGCCAGCAGCTTGGCCCCTACAGGGGGCTATGGCTACACCTTC.

The chain has TRBV6-5 and TRBJ2-2; D is unresolved. Per the germline V gene, CDR1 is MNHEY and CDR2 is SVGAGI. This CDR3 has 14 amino acids. V was cut by 9 bases and J by 4 bases, with 15 bases left in between. CDR3 sequence (DNA): TGTGCCAGTCGGGTCCGGGTGACCACCGGGGAGCTGTTTTTT. It codes for CASRVRVTTGELFF.

The V gene is TRBV2, the J gene TRBJ2-5; 8 bases map to TRBD1. V lost 6 bases, J lost 5 bases, and 11 bases stayed unmatched. The V gene's germline CDR1 is SNHLY and CDR2 FYNNEI. The CDR3 spans 15 residues. As DNA, the CDR3 is TGTGCCAGCAGGGGACAGGCAACGCCGTGGGAGACCCAGTACTTC. It specifies CASRGQATPWETQYF.

The genes are TRBV4-2 and TRBJ2-2, with 10 positions matching TRBD2. This CDR3 contains 16 residues. Losses at the gene ends were 3 bases for V and 2 bases for J; bases not matched to a gene: 3. Germline CDR1 is LGHNA and CDR2 is YNFKEQ. Written as DNA, the CDR3 is TGTGCCAGCAGCCAGGGACTAGCGCTAAACACCGGGGAGCTGTTTTTT. It encodes CASSQGLALNTGELFF.

The chain joins TRBV6-1 to TRBJ2-7, with D perhaps being TRBD1 or TRBD2 (5 bases each). Germline CDR1 MNHNS, CDR2 SASEGT. The CDR3 contains 15 residues. V lost 8 bases, J lost 6 bases, and 23 bases lay in between. The CDR3 loop reads CASGPYRSGGAEQYF. CDR3 coding DNA: TGTGCCAGCGGCCCCTATAGAAGCGGTGGGGCCGAGCAGTACTTC.

This clone is a singleton in its sample. This chain links TRBV6-4 with TRBJ2-3; 7 nucleotides agree with TRBD1. Germline V CDR1 and CDR2: MRHNA, SNTAGT. The CDR3 covers 13 residues. J gave up 7 bases and V 2 bases, and 3 bases lay outside the gene matches. DNA for the CDR3: TGTGCCAGCAGTGACCGACAGGGAAATACGCAGTATTTT. Its protein product is CASSDRQGNTQYF.

This chain joins TRBV4-1 and TRBJ1-2; 10 bases map to TRBD1. The length of the CDR3 is 16 residues. V gave up 3 bases and J gave up 5 bases; unmatched junction bases: 9. CDR1 is MGHRA and CDR2 is YSYEKL in the germline V gene. This CDR3 reads CASSHVGTGARYGYTF. The CDR3 bases are TGCGCCAGCAGCCACGTAGGGACAGGGGCTCGGTATGGCTACACCTTC.

J is TRBJ2-5 and V is TRBV19; no firm D call. Germline V gene sequence: CDR1 LNHDA, CDR2 SQIVND (reference sequence). This CDR3 has 12 amino acids. V lost 5 bases and J lost 4, with 8 bases in between. CDR3 loop: CASSWGGETQYF. The CDR3 coding sequence is TGTGCCAGTAGTTGGGGTGGAGAGACCCAGTACTTC.

V and J are TRBV7-9 and TRBJ2-3, with a tentative D call TRBD2 (6 bases). This CDR3 is 15 amino acids long. Germline values: CDR1 SEHNR, CDR2 FQNEAQ (reference sequence). V was pared by 5 bases and J by 1 base, with 13 bases between. CDR3 in DNA: TGTGCCAGCAGCCCCGGGGGAGGCCGCACAGATACGCAGTATTTT. It specifies CASSPGGGRTDTQYF.

The V call is TRBV28, the J call TRBJ2-3; the D gene is possibly TRBD2 (6 bases). V dropped 6 bases and J dropped 3 bases, with 19 bases sitting between them. The CDR3 sequence is 16 residues long. Germline loops: CDR1 MDHEN, CDR2 SYDVKM. The CDR3 is CASSQSGVSGTDTQYF. DNA for the CDR3: TGTGCCAGCAGCCAGTCGGGGGTCTCGGGGACAGATACGCAGTATTTT.

This clone was picked up one time. J is TRBJ2-3 and V is TRBV2; TRBD2 aligns across 7 bases. The V and J ends lost 9 bases and 6 bases, in that order; junction bases with no gene match: 6. Germline CDR1 is SNHLY and CDR2 is FYNNEI. There are 12 residues in the CDR3. The CDR3 spells CASRREGDTQYF. CDR3 DNA sequence: TGTGCCAGTCGGAGGGAGGGGGATACGCAGTATTTT.

CDR3 bases: TGCACCAGCAGCCCCCCCGGACTTCGCTACAATGAGCAGTTCTTC. This translates into CTSSPPGLRYNEQFF. V usage is TRBV1 and J usage is TRBJ2-1; the table's D call, TRBD2, has no DNA check behind it. TRBV1 is shown as a pseudogene. The CDR3 consists of 15 residues.

V is TRBV10-3 and J is TRBJ2-3, with a tentative D call TRBD1 (6 bases). The CDR3 contains 17 residues. Germline assignment: CDR1 ENHRY and CDR2 SYGVKD. Trimming cost V 2 bases and J 1 base, with 16 bases left between them. CDR3 in amino acids: CAISEPSGKGGTDTQYF. The CDR3 bases are TGTGCCATCAGTGAGCCCTCCGGGAAGGGGGGCACAGATACGCAGTATTTT.

V gene TRBV2 combines with J gene TRBJ2-1; no definite D call. With 7 bases removed from V and 9 bases from J, the gap between germline ends came to 10 bases. The CDR3 contains 11 residues. The germline CDR1 and CDR2 sequences are SNHLY and FYNNEI. The CDR3 reads CASTPLFEQFF. In DNA, the CDR3 is TGTGCCAGCACCCCTTTGTTTGAGCAGTTCTTC.

In its sample, this clone was seen once. The V and J genes are TRBV29-1 and TRBJ2-1, with D perhaps TRBD1 or TRBD2 (5 bases each). The V gene's germline CDR1 is SQVTM and CDR2 ANQGSEA. There are 13 residues in the CDR3. Trimming pared 5 bases from V and 8 bases from J, leaving 16 bases between. In DNA, the CDR3 is TGCAGCGTTAGCCTTGGCAGGGACGATGAGCAGTTCTTC. It encodes CSVSLGRDDEQFF.

CDR3 loop: CASRRAVQADTQYF. CDR3 bases: TGTGCCAGCAGAAGGGCCGTTCAGGCAGATACGCAGTATTTT. The chain combines TRBV5-4 with TRBJ2-3; D uncertain. V was pared by 5 bases and J by 4 bases, with 14 bases between. The CDR3 has 14 amino acids. Looked up from germline, CDR1 is SGHNT and CDR2 is YYREEE (reference sequence).

As DNA, the CDR3 is TGTGCCAGCAGTGAAGGGTTTCGGGTTGGCTACACCTTC. Translation gives CASSEGFRVGYTF. This chain links TRBV25-1 with TRBJ1-2; D gene ambiguous. The CDR3 has 13 amino acids. Germline V gene data show CDR1 as MGHDK and CDR2 as SYGVNS. The V end was cut by 2 bases, the J end by 7 bases, with 11 bases between.

The rearrangement uses TRBV19 and TRBJ1-1; D call uncertain. Trimming removed 4 bases from V and 5 bases from J, with 35 bases in between. Germline-derived CDR1 and CDR2 are LNHDA and SQIVND (reference sequence). The CDR3 extends over 21 amino acids. For the CDR3, the DNA is TGTGCCAGTAGTACCCGACAAGGCCCTGGCCCCAGACAAACACGACGGACTGAAGCTTTCTTT. Protein product: CASSTRQGPGPRQTRRTEAFF. The variable domain in full, with the rest retrieved from reference TRBV19 and TRBJ1-1, is DGGITQSPKYLFRKEGQNVTLSCEQNLNHDAMYWYRQDPGQGLRLIYYSQIVNDFQKGDIAEGYSVSREKKESFPLTVTSAQKNPTAFYLCASSTRQGPGPRQTRRTEAFFGQGTRLTVV.

The genes are TRBV10-3 and TRBJ2-6; possibly TRBD2 for D (5 bases). V lost 3 bases and J 1 base, leaving 7 bases between the germline ends. Germline values: CDR1 ENHRY, CDR2 SYGVKD. This CDR3 is 15 amino acids long. CDR3: CAISDRGSGANVLTF. CDR3 in DNA: TGTGCCATCAGTGATCGAGGGTCTGGGGCCAACGTCCTGACTTTC.

This clone came up a few times. The chain joins TRBV5-8 to TRBJ2-3; tentative D call: TRBD2 (6 bases). This CDR3 is 16 amino acids long. The V gene lost 0 bases and the J gene lost 4 bases, with 15 bases spanning the gap. The germline gives CDR1 SGHTS, CDR2 YDEGEE. The DNA for the CDR3 is TGTGCCAGCAGCTTGGTTTACAGGCGGGGATCAGATACGCAGTATTTT. Amino acids: CASSLVYRRGSDTQYF.

The V gene is TRBV30, the J gene TRBJ2-2, with D perhaps assigned TRBD1 or TRBD2 (6 bases each). Deletions cut 3 bases from V and 6 bases from J, with 17 bases between. This CDR3 is built from 15 residues. The V gene's germline CDR1 is GTSNPN and CDR2 SVGIG (reference sequence). CDR3 region: CAWSPKGGRSGELFF. The CDR3, as DNA: TGTGCCTGGAGCCCCAAGGGGGGCAGGTCCGGGGAGCTGTTTTTT. Drawing the rest from reference TRBV30 and TRBJ2-2, the complete variable domain is SQTIHQWPATLVQPVGSPLSLECTVEGTSNPNLYWYRQAAGRGLQLLFYSVGIGQISSEVPQNLSASRPQDRQFILSSKKLLLSDSGFYLCAWSPKGGRSGELFFGEGSRLTVL.

This chain uses TRBV5-1 with TRBJ2-6, with D uncertain. The V gene's germline CDR1 is SGHRS and CDR2 YFSETQ. The CDR3 contains 15 residues. V lost 4 bases and J 2 bases, leaving 10 bases between the germline ends. CDR3 coding DNA: TGCGCCAGCAGCCCCCCCCCTCCTGGGGCCAACGTCCTGACTTTC. Translated: CASSPPPPGANVLTF.

The J gene is TRBJ2-7, the V gene TRBV5-4; tentative D call: TRBD1 (7 bases). This CDR3 has 13 amino acids. The germline CDR1 and CDR2 sequences are SGHNT and YYREEE (reference sequence). Trimming shortened V by 4 bases and J by 1 base, and 9 bases separated the two germline ends. CDR3 residues: CASSPGGSYEQYF. As DNA, the CDR3 is TGTGCCAGCAGCCCAGGGGGGTCCTACGAGCAGTACTTC.

This clone showed up just once. The V gene is TRBV7-9, the J gene TRBJ2-5, with TRBD1 as a possible D gene (6 bases). Germline V gives CDR1 SEHNR, CDR2 FQNEAQ (reference sequence). The CDR3 loop spans 12 amino acids. V shed 6 bases and J shed 4 bases, with 9 bases lying between them. CDR3 region: CASSWDTETQYF. The DNA for the CDR3 is TGTGCCAGCAGTTGGGACACAGAGACCCAGTACTTC.

The chain carries TRBV30 and TRBJ2-7; 10 nucleotides line up with TRBD2. CDR3 size: 13 residues. Per germline, CDR1 GTSNPN and CDR2 SVGIG (reference sequence). V lost 7 bases and J lost 4; bases outside the gene matches: 7. This chain's CDR3 is CAFRLAGEYEQYF. CDR3 DNA sequence: TGTGCCTTTAGACTAGCGGGCGAATACGAGCAGTACTTC.